This T cell receptor (beta chain) comes out of a study of cytomegalovirus exposure and HLA in healthy donors. Assay: immunoSEQ multiplex PCR; the TCRdb copy retains only in-frame clones and omits some. The repertoire has about 180,000 clones, around 85% of them found once; the top ten carry about 17%. This CDR3 comprises 15 residues. Trimming left V 6 bases short and J 0 bases short, with 12 bases between. Germline V CDR1 and CDR2: MNHEY, SVGAGI. This sequence joins TRBV6-5 and TRBJ1-3; the D gene is possibly TRBD1 (5 bases). This receptor was taken from a man younger than 35 in good health and CMV-seropositive. Specimen: PBMCs. The CDR3 protein is CASRQGADSGNTIYF. The CDR3 nucleotides are TGTGCCAGCAGACAAGGGGCAGACTCTGGAAACACCATATATTTT.